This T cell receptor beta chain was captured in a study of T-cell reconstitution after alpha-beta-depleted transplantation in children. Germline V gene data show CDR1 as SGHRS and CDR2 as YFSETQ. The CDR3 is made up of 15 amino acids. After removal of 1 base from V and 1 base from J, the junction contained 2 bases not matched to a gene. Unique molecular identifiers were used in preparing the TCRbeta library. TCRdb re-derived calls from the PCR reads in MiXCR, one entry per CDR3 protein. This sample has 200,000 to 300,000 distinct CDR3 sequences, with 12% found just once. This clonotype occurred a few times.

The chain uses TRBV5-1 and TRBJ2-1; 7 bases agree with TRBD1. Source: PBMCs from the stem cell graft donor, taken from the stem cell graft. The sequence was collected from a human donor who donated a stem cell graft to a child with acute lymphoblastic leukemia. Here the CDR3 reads CASSLRDRSYNEQFF. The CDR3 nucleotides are TGCGCCAGCAGCTTGAGGGACAGATCCTACAATGAGCAGTTCTTC.